This passage covers 10 T cell receptor beta chains from one sample sequenced in a study of blood T cells in healthy people across ages. For the second PCR, which ran for about 6 to 11 cycles, a sample-barcoded 5' primer and a J-beta primer mix were used. TCRdb fed the 5' RACE reads into MiXCR, producing one record per CDR3 protein. The sample has some 850,000 distinct CDR3 sequences, roughly 25% seen once; the top ten hold less than 3.5%. The sample was also reused in another study, on T cells of mothers and their children.

The specimen was blood. The receptors were gathered from a boy between 10 and 17 years old in good health.

This clonotype turned up a few times. This chain uses TRBV12-3 or TRBV12-4 with TRBJ1-5; D uncertain. V dropped 1 base and J dropped 0 bases, with 7 bases sitting between them. The CDR3 spans 15 residues. CDR3 in amino acids: CASSLVSYSNQPQHF. The DNA of the CDR3 is TGTGCCAGCAGTTTAGTATCCTATAGCAATCAGCCCCAGCATTTT.

This rearrangement joins TRBV20-1 to TRBJ2-1; 9 bases align to TRBD2. The V gene end was trimmed by 5 bases and the J gene end by 6 bases; junction bases not matched to a gene: 17. In germline, CDR1 is DFQATT, CDR2 SNEGSKA (reference sequence). The CDR3 has 17 amino acids. CDR3 region: CSAPGRVAGVVGNEQFF. CDR3 nucleotides: TGCAGTGCTCCAGGGAGGGTAGCGGGAGTGGTGGGCAATGAGCAGTTCTTC.

A remark on this clonotype: Because the CDR3 is missing its conserved closing phenylalanine or tryptophan, this is likely a read error. The V and J genes are TRBV15 and TRBJ1-1, with D uncertain. Germline V lookup: CDR1 LNHNV, CDR2 YYDKDF (reference sequence). This CDR3 contains 15 residues. Trimming removed 0 bases from V and 5 bases from J, with 13 bases in between. The CDR3 DNA reads as TGTGCCACCAGCAGAGATATCGGGATTACTACTGAAGCTTTCTTG. Protein: CATSRDIGITTEAFL.

This chain joins TRBV2 and TRBJ2-6; D unclear. V was trimmed by 8 bases and J by 0 bases, leaving 8 bases between them. Germline V lookup: CDR1 SNHLY, CDR2 FYNNEI. The CDR3 is made up of 14 amino acids. The CDR3 loop reads CASVDPSGANVLTF. The CDR3 coding sequence is TGTGCCAGCGTGGATCCCTCTGGGGCCAACGTCCTGACTTTC.

This chain links TRBV12-3 or TRBV12-4 with TRBJ2-2; TRBD1 matches 7 bases. The CDR3 contains 15 residues. V lost 3 bases to trimming and J lost 6 bases; unmatched junction nucleotides: 7. CDR3 DNA sequence: TGTGCCAGCAGTTTTACGGACAGGCCTTCCGGGGAGCTGTTTTTT. It is translated as CASSFTDRPSGELFF.

J is TRBJ2-1 and V is TRBV10-2; D remains unclear. The CDR3 covers 10 residues. Trimming took off 5 bases at V and 10 bases at J, with 6 bases between the two ends. Germline V CDR1 and CDR2: WSHSY, SAAADI. This CDR3 reads CASSNTEQFF. The CDR3 coding sequence is TGCGCCAGCAGTAACACCGAGCAGTTCTTC.

Only a few counts were recorded for this clonotype. The gene calls are TRBV29-1 and TRBJ2-5; D is unresolved. TRBJ2-1 explains the end of the DNA better; the J call may be wrong. The germline V gene encodes CDR1 SQVTM and CDR2 ANQGSEA. The CDR3 runs to 12 residues. The CDR3 DNA reads TGCAGCGTTGTTCCCTTGGGGAATGAGCAGTTCTTC. Its protein product is CSVVPLGNEQFF.

CDR3 DNA: TGTGCCACCAGCAGCCGGGACAGGGGGCACGAGCAGTACTTC. It specifies CATSSRDRGHEQYF. The chain uses TRBV15 and TRBJ2-7, with 12 positions matching TRBD1. After removal of 3 bases from V and 5 bases from J, the junction contained 2 bases not matched to a gene. Germline values: CDR1 LNHNV, CDR2 YYDKDF (reference sequence). The CDR3 is 14 residues long.

This clonotype was observed a few times. Here the CDR3 DNA reads TGTGCCAGCAGCCATGGAGAAAACATTCAGTACTTC. It codes for CASSHGENIQYF. This chain uses TRBV3-1 with TRBJ2-4; D not resolved. Germline CDR1 is LGHDT and CDR2 is YNNKEL (reference sequence). The V end was cut by 3 bases, the J end by 5 bases, with 5 bases between. The CDR3 length is 12 residues.

The chain has TRBV11-2 and TRBJ2-5; D might be TRBD2 (6 bases). V was pared by 5 bases and J by 5 bases, with 18 bases between. This CDR3 is 15 amino acids long. CDR1 is SGHAT and CDR2 is FQNNGV in the germline V gene. The CDR3 bases are TGTGCCAGCAGCCTTCGACTAGAACCTGCCGAGACCCAGTACTTC. Amino acid sequence: CASSLRLEPAETQYF.